These T cell receptor beta chains were read from a single sample in a study of neurological immune-mediated disorders. TCRdb independently ran MiXCR on the 5' RACE reads; one entry per CDR3 protein. The table includes some 18,000 distinct CDR3 sequences, approximately 7.9% detected once. Sequenced: CD8+ T cells from blood. The receptors were sampled from a woman in her thirties with HTLV-1-associated myelopathy (HAM/TSP). Both conserved end residues are part of each CDR3. Fields, in order: V gene, J gene, CDR3 length, clone size, D gene, CDR3 DNA, CDR3 protein. A D gene is named only where the DNA matches it firmly. The size entry gives how often the clone was seen (once, few, many) or a class if it is expanded.

>TRBV11-1|TRBJ2-2|15|many|.
TGTGCCAGCAGCCAACTTGCTGGGACGACCGGGGAGCTGTTTTTT
CASSQLAGTTGELFF
>TRBV4-2|TRBJ1-1|16|many|.
TGTGCCAGCAGCCAAGATTCGGAGGGAATTAAGACTGAAGCTTTCTTT
CASSQDSEGIKTEAFF
>TRBV5-5|TRBJ1-2|18|many|TRBD1
TGTGCCAGCAGCGTGTTTGGCACCGGACAGGGGGCTGCCTATGGCTACACCTTC
CASSVFGTGQGAAYGYTF
>TRBV6-6|TRBJ1-4|12|many|.
TGTGCCAGCAGTACCCTAAATGAAAAACTGTTTTTT
CASSTLNEKLFF
>TRBV20-1|TRBJ1-2|13|many|.
TGCAGTGCTAGAGAGATAGTCAGCTATGGCTACACCTTC
CSAREIVSYGYTF
>TRBV5-1|TRBJ1-1|17|many|TRBD1
TGCGCCAGCAGCTTCTTACGACAGGGGCCGATGAACACTGAAGCTTTCTTT
CASSFLRQGPMNTEAFF
>TRBV6-6|TRBJ2-1|14|many|.
TGTGCCAGCAGTTACGGGAATGGTAACAATGAGCAGTTCTTC
CASSYGNGNNEQFF
>TRBV2|TRBJ1-1|14|many|.
TGTGCCAGCGGCCCGGGGAGGATAAACACTGAAGCTTTCTTT
CASGPGRINTEAFF
>TRBV20-1|TRBJ1-5|15|many|.
TGCAGTGCTAGAGACCCAGGGACTGATCATCAGCCCCAGCATTTT
CSARDPGTDHQPQHF
>TRBV7-9|TRBJ2-1|16|many|.
TGTGCCAGCAGCTTAGCTGGGGAAAGGCCTTTTGGTGAGCAGTTCTTC
CASSLAGERPFGEQFF
>TRBV6-5|TRBJ1-5|13|many|.
TGTGCCAGCAGCCCTACAGGGACTCAGCCCCAGCATTTT
CASSPTGTQPQHF
>TRBV4-2|TRBJ2-5|16|many|TRBD2
TGTGCCAGCAGCCCAGAGTTTGGCGGGGGGATGGAGACCCAGTACTTC
CASSPEFGGGMETQYF
>TRBV5-1|TRBJ2-3|15|many|.
TGCGCCAGCAGCTTGGGACCCCAACGCCATGATACGCAGTATTTT
CASSLGPQRHDTQYF
>TRBV29-1|TRBJ2-1|12|many|TRBD1
TGCAGCGTGGACAGACAGGGCGACGAGCAGTTCTTC
CSVDRQGDEQFF
>TRBV6-5|TRBJ1-6|15|many|.
TGTGCCAGCAGTTACTCTAGCCCCTATAATTCACCCCTCCACTTT
CASSYSSPYNSPLHF
>TRBV20-1|TRBJ2-1|12|many|TRBD1
TGCAGTGCTACCCCAGGGGGCAATGAGCAGTTCTTC
CSATPGGNEQFF
>TRBV5-6|TRBJ2-2|15|many|TRBD1
TGTGCCAGCAGCTTGGGAGGGGGCAGCACCGGGGAGCTGTTTTTT
CASSLGGGSTGELFF
>TRBV20-1|TRBJ1-2|16|many|TRBD1
TGCAGTGCTAGCCGGGACAGGATACTTAAAAGGGCTGGCTACACCTTC
CSASRDRILKRAGYTF
>TRBV7-6|TRBJ2-3|14|many|.
TGTGCCAGCAGCTTAGCCCTGCCCACAGATACGCAGTATTTT
CASSLALPTDTQYF
>TRBV6-6|TRBJ1-1|12|medium-sized|.
TGTGCCAGCAGTTACTCGACGGTTGAAGCTTTCTTT
CASSYSTVEAFF
>TRBV11-2|TRBJ1-1|16|many|.
TGTGCCAGCAGCTTAGGTCTCGGGATAAGTTTCACTGAAGCTTTCTTT
CASSLGLGISFTEAFF
>TRBV9|TRBJ1-1|13|many|.
TGTGCCAGCAGCGTAGTAGTGAACACTGAAGCTTTCTTT
CASSVVVNTEAFF
>TRBV7-9|TRBJ2-7|14|many|TRBD1
TGTGCCAGCAGCTCCGGGACAGGGGCTTACGAGCAGTACTTC
CASSSGTGAYEQYF
>TRBV20-1|TRBJ1-4|17|many|TRBD1
TGCAGTGCTACCGGAGCGGGACAGGGGGCGACTAATGAAAAACTGTTTTTT
CSATGAGQGATNEKLFF
>TRBV12-3/TRBV12-4|TRBJ2-7|12|large|.
TGTGCCAGCAGTTTTGAGGGCTACGAGCAGTACTTC
CASSFEGYEQYF
>TRBV6-5|TRBJ1-1|14|many|.
TGTGCCAGCAGTTGGAGGGGAGAGGCGGCTGAAGCTTTCTTT
CASSWRGEAAEAFF
>TRBV9|TRBJ1-1|14|many|TRBD1
TGTGCCAGCAGCACAGGACAGGGTGTCACTGAAGCTTTCTTT
CASSTGQGVTEAFF
>TRBV9|TRBJ1-5|15|many|TRBD1
TGTGCCAGCAGCGTAGTAGGGACAGGGCTTCAGCCCCAGCATTTT
CASSVVGTGLQPQHF
>TRBV9|TRBJ2-1|13|many|.
TGTGCCAGCGGTACAGGGCAATACAATGAGCAGTTCTTC
CASGTGQYNEQFF
>TRBV7-9|TRBJ2-1|12|many|.
TGTGCCAGCAGCCCCGGGCCACCTGAGCAGTTCTTC
CASSPGPPEQFF
>TRBV20-1|TRBJ2-7|11|many|.
TGCAGTGCTAGAGATACAATAGAGCAGTACTTC
CSARDTIEQYF
>TRBV7-2|TRBJ2-1|15|many|TRBD1
TGTGCCAGCAGCTTTACCAGGGGGACCTACAATGAGCAGTTCTTC
CASSFTRGTYNEQFF
>TRBV6-1|TRBJ2-3|15|many|TRBD1
TGTGCCAGCAGAGAGACAGGGGGGTGGTCAGATACGCAGTATTTT
CASRETGGWSDTQYF
>TRBV5-1|TRBJ2-7|13|many|.
TGCGCCAGCAGCAAGGACAGTACCTACGAGCAGTACTTC
CASSKDSTYEQYF
>TRBV28|TRBJ1-4|12|medium-sized|.
TGTGCCAGCAGTTTATGGGCTGAAAAACTGTTTTTT
CASSLWAEKLFF
>TRBV7-7|TRBJ2-3|15|medium-sized|TRBD2
TGTGCCAGCAGCCGGACTAGCGGGGGGATAGATACGCAGTATTTT
CASSRTSGGIDTQYF
>TRBV11-3|TRBJ2-1|13|many|.
TGTGCCAGCAGCTACCGACGGAACAATGAGCAGTTCTTC
CASSYRRNNEQFF
>TRBV19|TRBJ2-7|14|many|.
TGTGCCAGTAGTATTTCGGGGTTCATCTACGAGCAGTACTTC
CASSISGFIYEQYF
>TRBV7-6|TRBJ2-6|18|many|TRBD1
TGTGCCAGCAGCCCCATAGGACAGGGACCCTCTGGGGCCAACGTCCTGACTTTC
CASSPIGQGPSGANVLTF
>TRBV10-3|TRBJ2-2|16|many|.
TGTGCCATCAGTGAGTCGGGGGCTGTCAACACCGGGGAGCTGTTTTTT
CAISESGAVNTGELFF
>TRBV5-6|TRBJ2-1|15|many|TRBD2
TGTGCCAGCAGTTTTGGGACTAGCGGGGACGATGAGCAGTTCTTC
CASSFGTSGDDEQFF
>TRBV20-1|TRBJ2-7|14|many|.
TGCAGTGCTAGAGATTTAGCAAGCTCCTACGAGCAGTACTTC
CSARDLASSYEQYF
>TRBV4-2|TRBJ2-7|15|many|.
TGTGCCAGCTCTTCCTCCATCGGAGAGACCTACGAGCAGTACTTC
CASSSSIGETYEQYF
>TRBV6-5|TRBJ2-2|14|once|.
TGTGCCAGCAGTTACTCGAGACGGGTCGGGGAGCTGTTTTTT
CASSYSRRVGELFF
>TRBV28|TRBJ2-6|16|medium-sized|TRBD2
TGTGCCAGCAGGGCACCGGGGGGGCCTGGGGCCAACGTCCTGACTTTC
CASRAPGGPGANVLTF
>TRBV29-1|TRBJ1-1|14|many|.
TGCAGCGTTGAAGGTGTCGAGGGCCGAACTGAAGCTTTCTTT
CSVEGVEGRTEAFF
>TRBV12-3/TRBV12-4|TRBJ2-3|15|many|TRBD2
TGTGCCAGCAGTTTAGTAGCGGGGGGCAGAGATACGCAGTATTTT
CASSLVAGGRDTQYF
>TRBV6-5|TRBJ2-7|14|many|TRBD1
TGTGCCACCTCTCGGGACAGCGCTTCCTACGAGCAGTACTTC
CATSRDSASYEQYF
>TRBV20-1|TRBJ2-7|13|many|.
TGCAGTGCTAGAGGTGACTACTCCTACGAGCAGTACTTC
CSARGDYSYEQYF
>TRBV7-9|TRBJ2-1|16|many|.
TGTGCCAGCAGCAAAACTGGGGGCGCGTACTACAATGAGCAGTTCTTC
CASSKTGGAYYNEQFF
>TRBV5-1|TRBJ2-3|17|medium-sized|.
TGCGCCAGCAGCTTGGTACTGATAGGTCCTAGCACAGATACGCAGTATTTT
CASSLVLIGPSTDTQYF
>TRBV20-1|TRBJ1-1|12|many|TRBD1
TGCAGTGCTAGCGACAGGGGGATTGAAGCTTTCTTT
CSASDRGIEAFF
>TRBV5-1|TRBJ1-3|15|many|.
TGCGCCAGCAGCTTGGATGAGGCATCTGGAAACACCATATATTTT
CASSLDEASGNTIYF
>TRBV7-9|TRBJ2-7|16|many|.
TGTGCCAGCAGCTCAATGACGGGACCCCCAGACTACGAGCAGTACTTC
CASSSMTGPPDYEQYF
>TRBV6-1|TRBJ1-1|13|many|.
TGTGCCAGCAGTGTTCAGGGGCACACTGAAGCTTTCTTT
CASSVQGHTEAFF